These T cell receptor beta chains were read from a single sample in a study of cytomegalovirus exposure and HLA in healthy donors. Libraries were prepared by immunoSEQ multiplex PCR; TCRdb keeps only in-frame clonotypes and omits some of them. The data contain under 70,000 clones, 65% to 70% of them singletons. Sequencing used PBMCs. These receptors originate from a woman in her thirties in good health and CMV-seronegative. CDR3s include the opening cysteine and the closing phenylalanine or tryptophan.

j_call,v_call,cdr3_aa
TRBJ2-7,TRBV29-1,CSVVGQGGPDEQYF
TRBJ1-1,TRBV7-9,CASSQHTGLRTEAFF
TRBJ2-1,TRBV2,CASRLPGQGDNEQFF
TRBJ2-2,TRBV6-1,CASSEPGASGGRSTGELFF
TRBJ1-3,TRBV2,CASSDGALSGNTIYF
TRBJ1-6,TRBV6-5,CASSPRSDSPLHF
TRBJ2-1,TRBV28,CASITQGVYNEQFF
TRBJ2-2,TRBV28,CASSLGLGNTGELFF
TRBJ2-7,TRBV10-3,CAIMTGGREQYF
TRBJ1-1,TRBV5-1,CASSPGHANTEAFF
TRBJ2-1,TRBV20-1,CSAIPKEEQFF
TRBJ1-2,TRBV5-4,CTSSLDRTNYGYTF
TRBJ2-3,TRBV10-3,CATRDRGSTDTQYF
TRBJ2-7,TRBV5-1,CASSLEISGGKQYF
TRBJ1-1,TRBV19,CASSQQGVNTEAFF
TRBJ2-6,TRBV10-3,CAIKGIAFAGANVLTF
TRBJ2-2,TRBV19,CASSFLRGAGELFF
TRBJ2-3,TRBV6-1,CASSERQGFTDTQYF
TRBJ1-1,TRBV11-1,CASSFGATNTEAFF
TRBJ2-1,TRBV7-3,CASSSSGTSVYNEQFF
TRBJ2-7,TRBV19,CASSIGTGVSYEQYF
TRBJ1-1,TRBV11-3,CASSLEWGHNTEAFF
TRBJ1-2,TRBV5-4,CASSLDGFYGYTF
TRBJ1-2,TRBV30,CAWSPTGGEANYGYTF
TRBJ2-2,TRBV10-2,CASSESGGGPNTGELFF
TRBJ2-1,TRBV29-1,CSVAFDRASYNEQFF
TRBJ2-7,TRBV9,CASSPSVEYEQYF
TRBJ2-3,TRBV7-3,CASSPNRGADTQYF
TRBJ1-3,TRBV7-2,CASSLGSVSGNTIYF
TRBJ2-7,TRBV7-2,CASSPLAGGLTDEQYF